These T cell receptor beta chains were read from a single sample in a study of OX40 agonist ivuxolimab in advanced cancers. Repertoires were generated with immunoSEQ multiplex PCR, while TCRdb's copy carries only in-frame clones and drops some. The data show nearly 80,000 clones, around 91% seen once. The source was CD4+ or CD8+ T cells sorted from blood, collected in a trial of the OX40 agonist ivuxolimab. These receptors all come from an adult with an advanced solid tumor such as melanoma, head and neck, liver or kidney cancer. The CDR3 runs from the conserved cysteine through the conserved F or W. Not all rows give a size; the values are once, few, many and, for expanded clones, a class.

v_call clone_size cdr3_aa
TRBV7-6 NA CASSLGDRTSSPLHF
TRBV27 NA CASSGGKGTGELFF
TRBV15 few CATSRDLGANEKLFF
TRBV2 NA CASSSTQGDGYGYTF
TRBV28 NA CASSSPHGVNYGYTF
TRBV5-1 NA CASSPGQGAGGYTF
TRBV18 NA CASSPQPNTEAFF
TRBV5-1 NA CASSLAGVPNYGYTF
TRBV9 NA CASSVPEGGGSYNEQFF
TRBV7-7 once CASSLEYSNNEQFF
TRBV19 NA CARIRHGTLQETQYF